The 32 T cell receptor beta chains in this list originate from one sample, sequenced in a study of identifying expanded T cells in peripheral blood. This table comes from immunoSEQ multiplex PCR, and its TCRdb copy is limited to in-frame clones, with some not included. Found here are approximately 120,000 clones, about 87% of them singletons; the top ten hold 7.5% to 9.5%. The specimen sequenced was blood. These receptors all stem from a person aged 18 to 75 in good health.

The chain uses TRBV9 and TRBJ2-7; 8 positions agree with TRBD2. V shed 3 bases and J 5 bases; nucleotides not matched to a gene: 7. The length of the CDR3 is 14 residues. From germline, CDR1 is SGDLS and CDR2 YYNGEE. CDR3 nucleotides: TGTGCCAGCAGCGCTGTCGGGGGGGCACACGAGCAGTACTTC. Translating gives CASSAVGGAHEQYF. Complete variable domain (other parts from reference TRBV9 and TRBJ2-7): DSGVTQTPKHLITATGQRVTLRCSPRSGDLSVYWYQQSLDQGLQFLIQYYNGEERAKGNILERFSAQQFPDLHSELNLSSLELGDSALYFCASSAVGGAHEQYFGPGTRLTVT.

This CDR3 is CASSPFTGELFF. CDR3 nucleotides: TGTGCCAGCAGCCCTTTCACCGGGGAGCTGTTTTTT. V gene TRBV7-3 combines with J gene TRBJ2-2; D call uncertain. Deletions cut 5 bases from V and 4 bases from J, with 5 bases between. Germline lookup yields CDR1 SGHTA and CDR2 FQGTGA. This CDR3 has 12 amino acids. The variable domain in full, with the rest retrieved from reference TRBV7-3 and TRBJ2-2, is GAGVSQTPSNKVTEKGKYVELRCDPISGHTALYWYRQSLGQGPEFLIYFQGTGAADDSGLPNDRFFAVRPEGSVSTLKIQRTERGDSAVYLCASSPFTGELFFGEGSRLTVL.

The chain employs TRBV7-9 and TRBJ1-2; 9 bases agree with TRBD1. V lost 4 bases and J lost 4; bases outside the gene matches: 10. The CDR3 runs 16 residues. Germline-derived CDR1 and CDR2 are SEHNR and FQNEAQ (reference sequence). CDR3 protein: CASSSLTGGAGYGYTF. The CDR3 coding sequence is TGTGCCAGCAGCTCTCTAACAGGGGGCGCGGGCTATGGCTACACCTTC.

This chain links TRBV28 with TRBJ2-3, with TRBD1 as a possible D gene (5 bases). Germline CDR1 reads MDHEN; CDR2 reads SYDVKM. There are 15 residues in the CDR3. Between the trimmed V and J ends, which lost 7 bases and 4 bases, there was a span of 18 bases. The CDR3 nucleotides are TGTGCCAGCACCGTAGGGGCCCTGCCCCCAGATACGCAGTATTTT. This codes for CASTVGALPPDTQYF.

This chain uses TRBV4-2 with TRBJ1-2; D not resolved. Germline values: CDR1 LGHNA, CDR2 YNFKEQ. This CDR3 spans 15 amino acids. V lost 0 bases and J 4 bases, leaving 12 bases between the germline ends. The DNA of the CDR3 is TGTGCCAGCAGCCAAGATCTTAGTGGAAGCTATGGCTACACCTTC. This encodes CASSQDLSGSYGYTF.

This chain links TRBV7-9 with TRBJ1-6; D remains unclear. The V and J ends lost 3 bases and 5 bases respectively, with 5 bases between them. CDR1 is SEHNR and CDR2 is FQNEAQ in the germline V gene (reference sequence). This CDR3 contains 13 residues. CDR3 bases: TGTGCCAGCAGCTTGATCAATAATTCACCCCTCCACTTT. Translation: CASSLINNSPLHF.

This clone has only a few counts. V is TRBV19 and J is TRBJ1-3; D remains ambiguous. Germline lookup yields CDR1 LNHDA and CDR2 SQIVND (reference sequence). The V gene lost 5 bases and the J gene lost 2 bases, with 10 bases spanning the gap. CDR3 length: 14 amino acids. This CDR3 reads CASSGVEAGNTIYF. The CDR3 DNA is TGTGCCAGTAGTGGCGTAGAGGCTGGAAACACCATATATTTT.

The chain is built from TRBV20-1 and TRBJ2-7; D ambiguous. The CDR3 consists of 10 residues. V was pared by 6 bases and J by 5 bases, with 8 bases between. Germline loops: CDR1 DFQATT, CDR2 SNEGSKA (reference sequence). This CDR3 is CSAAIHEQYF. The CDR3 DNA reads as TGCAGTGCCGCCATCCACGAGCAGTACTTC.

This clone was observed a few times. V is TRBV11-2 and J is TRBJ1-1; unclear D gene. In germline, CDR1 is SGHAT, CDR2 FQNNGV. The CDR3 spans 14 residues. V was shortened by 4 bases and J by 4 bases, with 13 bases between the two germline ends. The CDR3 spells CASSSTLGLTEAFF. CDR3 nucleotide sequence: TGTGCCAGCAGCTCTACACTAGGACTCACTGAAGCTTTCTTT.

CDR3 protein: CASSPVRGDRVNGYTF. CDR3 in DNA: TGTGCCAGCTCCCCAGTTCGGGGGGACAGGGTAAATGGCTACACCTTC. The chain couples TRBV18 to TRBJ1-2; TRBD1 agrees at 9 bases. J was trimmed by 6 bases and V by 6 bases; bases with no gene match: 14. Germline loops: CDR1 KGHSH, CDR2 LQKENI. The CDR3 totals 16 residues.

The rearrangement links TRBV11-1 to TRBJ2-1; 8 nucleotides agree with TRBD1. The CDR3 contains 13 residues. The V and J ends lost 4 bases and 7 bases, in that order; junction bases with no gene match: 3. The germline V gene has CDR1 SGHAT and CDR2 FQDESV (reference sequence). In nucleotides, the CDR3 is TGTGCCAGCAGCTCCACAGGGGGGAATGAGCAGTTCTTC. This sequence encodes CASSSTGGNEQFF.

In nucleotides, the CDR3 is TGTGCCAGCAGTGATTCCCTCTACGAGCAGTACTTC. The encoded protein is CASSDSLYEQYF. The genes are TRBV2 and TRBJ2-7, with D unresolved. Between the trimmed V and J ends, which lost 3 bases and 3 bases, there was a span of 6 bases. This CDR3 comprises 12 residues. The germline gives CDR1 SNHLY, CDR2 FYNNEI. Full variable domain (remainder filled in from reference TRBV2 and TRBJ2-7): EPEVTQTPSHQVTQMGQEVILRCVPISNHLYFYWYRQILGQKVEFLVSFYNNEISEKSEIFDDQFSVERPDGSNFTLKIRSTKLEDSAMYFCASSDSLYEQYFGPGTRLTVT.

This clone was counted between two and nine times. The chain uses TRBV10-2 and TRBJ1-5, with D unclear. Trimming left V 2 bases short and J 5 bases short, with 4 bases between. There are 12 residues in the CDR3. CDR1 is WSHSY, CDR2 SAAADI, per germline. Here the CDR3 reads CASSEVDQPQHF. The DNA of the CDR3 is TGCGCCAGCAGTGAGGTCGATCAGCCCCAGCATTTT.

The chain uses TRBV27 and TRBJ1-4; D is perhaps TRBD1 (6 bases). The CDR3 runs to 13 residues. V lost 8 bases, J lost 3 bases, and 10 bases lay in between. From germline, CDR1 is MNHEY and CDR2 SMNVEV (reference sequence). The CDR3 sequence is CASSGGPNEKLFF. CDR3 sequence (DNA): TGTGCCAGCTCGGGGGGCCCTAATGAAAAACTGTTTTTT.

This rearrangement joins TRBV7-3 to TRBJ2-5, with TRBD1 as a possible D gene (5 bases). The germline V gene has CDR1 SGHTA and CDR2 FQGTGA. This CDR3 is built from 13 residues. V was cut by 5 bases and J by 5 bases, with 12 bases left in between. CDR3 in amino acids: CASSPGAGETQYF. The DNA of the CDR3 is TGTGCCAGCAGCCCTGGGGCAGGTGAGACCCAGTACTTC. Using reference TRBV7-3 and TRBJ2-5 for the parts outside the CDR3, the full variable domain is GAGVSQTPSNKVTEKGKYVELRCDPISGHTALYWYRQSLGQGPEFLIYFQGTGAADDSGLPNDRFFAVRPEGSVSTLKIQRTERGDSAVYLCASSPGAGETQYFGPGTRLLVL.

This chain links TRBV29-1 with TRBJ2-7; D is unresolved. CDR3 length: 14 residues. Germline loops: CDR1 SQVTM, CDR2 ANQGSEA. Trimming took off 7 bases at V and 2 bases at J, with 18 bases between the two ends. The CDR3 loop is CSAQGRTGTYEQYF. CDR3 sequence (DNA): TGCAGCGCCCAAGGCCGCACGGGCACCTACGAGCAGTACTTC.

The chain has TRBV28 and TRBJ1-1; D is ambiguous. Between the trimmed V and J ends, which lost 3 bases and 4 bases, there was a span of 6 bases. This CDR3 is built from 12 residues. Germline V gene sequence: CDR1 MDHEN, CDR2 SYDVKM. CDR3: CASSFEATEAFF. The CDR3 bases are TGTGCCAGCAGTTTCGAGGCCACTGAAGCTTTCTTT.

The rearrangement uses TRBV7-3 and TRBJ2-1, with TRBD1 matching 7 bases. J gave up 9 bases and V 5 bases, and 4 bases lay outside the gene matches. The germline V gene has CDR1 SGHTA and CDR2 FQGTGA. There are 12 residues in the CDR3. CDR3 nucleotides: TGTGCCAGCAGCGAAGACAGGGCTGAGCAGTTCTTC. The encoded protein is CASSEDRAEQFF.

V usage is TRBV7-2 and J usage is TRBJ2-1; 8 bases match TRBD1. Per germline, CDR1 SGHTA and CDR2 FQGNSA. V lost 5 bases to trimming and J lost 6 bases; unmatched junction nucleotides: 9. The CDR3 contains 15 residues. For the CDR3, the DNA is TGTGCCAGCAGCCCCCCGACCAGGGGGCTCAATGAGCAGTTCTTC. It encodes CASSPPTRGLNEQFF.

The chain couples TRBV28 to TRBJ2-3; D is undetermined. Per the germline V gene, CDR1 is MDHEN and CDR2 is SYDVKM. The CDR3 consists of 14 residues. With 1 base removed from V and 8 bases from J, the gap between germline ends came to 13 bases. CDR3: CASSLSRPYATQYF. In nucleotides, the CDR3 is TGTGCCAGCAGTTTATCCCGCCCTTATGCTACGCAGTATTTT.

This clone is a singleton in its sample. The chain recombines TRBV23-1 with TRBJ2-3, with TRBD1 identical over 7 bases. TRBV23-1 has ORF status, its function being uncertain. The CDR3 sequence is 16 residues long. J gave up 1 base and V 6 bases, and 10 bases lay outside the gene matches. The DNA for the CDR3 is TGCGCCAGCAGCCGACGACAGGGACCCTGCACAGATACGCAGTATTTT. Amino acid sequence: CASSRRQGPCTDTQYF.

The genes are TRBV5-1 and TRBJ2-2; D uncertain. Trimming removed 4 bases from V and 2 bases from J, with 15 bases in between. The germline gives CDR1 SGHRS, CDR2 YFSETQ. This CDR3 region has 16 residues. The CDR3 DNA sequence: TGCGCCAGCAGCGCAGGACGGAAACCAAACACCGGGGAGCTGTTTTTT. Translating it yields CASSAGRKPNTGELFF. The variable domain in full, completed from reference TRBV5-1 and TRBJ2-2, reads KAGVTQTPRYLIKTRGQQVTLSCSPISGHRSVSWYQQTPGQGLQFLFEYFSETQRNKGNFPGRFSGRQFSNSRSEMNVSTLELGDSALYLCASSAGRKPNTGELFFGEGSRLTVL.

The rearrangement uses TRBV2 and TRBJ1-2, with 10 positions matching TRBD1. The CDR3 has 15 amino acids. After removal of 2 bases from V and 2 bases from J, the junction contained 2 bases not matched to a gene. The germline V gene has CDR1 SNHLY and CDR2 FYNNEI. CDR3 sequence (DNA): TGTGCCAGCAGTGAATCGGGACAGGGGAACTATGGCTACACCTTC. Translating it yields CASSESGQGNYGYTF.

In the case of this clone: The sample has other DNA sequences that encode this CDR3 too. The gene calls are TRBV6-6 and TRBJ1-1; D gene uncertain. CDR1 and CDR2 (germline): MNHNY, SVGAGI (reference sequence). There are 12 residues in the CDR3. Trimming took off 0 bases at V and 1 base at J, with 0 bases between the two ends. The DNA of the CDR3 is TGTGCCAGCAGTTACTCGAACACTGAAGCTTTCTTT. Translated: CASSYSNTEAFF.

The V and J genes are TRBV10-1 and TRBJ2-5, with TRBD2 as a possible D gene (5 bases). CDR1 and CDR2 from the germline V gene are WNHNN and SYGVQD (reference sequence). The CDR3 runs 12 residues. V was shortened by 2 bases and J by 4 bases, with 5 bases between the two germline ends. CDR3 bases: TGCGCCAGCAGTGAGGGACTAGAGACCCAGTACTTC. Protein sequence: CASSEGLETQYF.

This chain links TRBV28 with TRBJ1-2; no clear D gene. The V end was cut by 4 bases, the J end by 5 bases, with 8 bases between. The CDR3 consists of 12 residues. Germline V lookup: CDR1 MDHEN, CDR2 SYDVKM. CDR3 sequence reads: CASSSYTYGYTF. The DNA for the CDR3 is TGTGCCAGCAGTTCATACACGTATGGCTACACCTTC.

The chain links TRBV18 to TRBJ2-1; D is undetermined. The CDR3 totals 14 residues. The ends were cut back, 6 bases at V and 5 bases at J, with 14 bases in the middle. Germline V lookup: CDR1 KGHSH, CDR2 LQKENI. DNA of the CDR3: TGTGCCAGCTCCCCTGATCGGGTGAACAATGAGCAGTTCTTC. As protein: CASSPDRVNNEQFF. The whole variable domain, filled in from reference TRBV18 and TRBJ2-1, reads NAGVMQNPRHLVRRRGQEARLRCSPMKGHSHVYWYRQLPEEGLKFMVYLQKENIIDESGMPKERFSAEFPKEGPSILRIQQVVRGDSAAYFCASSPDRVNNEQFFGPGTRLTVL.

On this clone itself: The junction departs from the called germline gene at one end, perhaps through a read error. V is TRBV27 and J is TRBJ2-1, with D possibly TRBD1 on 5 matching bases. Per the germline V gene, CDR1 is MNHEY and CDR2 is SMNVEV (reference sequence). The CDR3 runs 10 residues. The CDR3 bases are TGTGCCAGCAGTTTAAGGGGCAGGCTCTTC. Its protein product is CASSLRGRLF.

The genes are TRBV6-1 and TRBJ1-6; D call uncertain. Germline CDR1 reads MNHNS; CDR2 reads SASEGT. The CDR3 runs 14 residues. V was trimmed by 7 bases and J by 5 bases, leaving 12 bases between them. In DNA, the CDR3 is TGTGCCAGCACGCCGCGGGTGAATAATTCACCCCTCCACTTT. It is translated as CASTPRVNNSPLHF.

The chain carries TRBV28 and TRBJ2-7; 10 positions match TRBD2. V shed 6 bases, J shed 3 bases, and the junction held 5 bases outside the gene matches. This CDR3 spans 14 amino acids. The V gene's germline CDR1 is MDHEN and CDR2 SYDVKM. Written as DNA, the CDR3 is TGTGCCAGCAGAGCTAGCGGGAGCCTCTACGAGCAGTACTTC. Its protein is CASRASGSLYEQYF.

This sequence joins TRBV2 and TRBJ2-5; no definite D call. Germline-derived CDR1 and CDR2 are SNHLY and FYNNEI. Between the trimmed V and J ends, which lost 3 bases and 2 bases, there was a span of 10 bases. CDR3 length: 14 amino acids. DNA for the CDR3: TGTGCCAGCAGTGATGATTGGTTACAAGAGACCCAGTACTTC. Translation gives CASSDDWLQETQYF. Using reference TRBV2 and TRBJ2-5 for the parts outside the CDR3, the full variable domain is EPEVTQTPSHQVTQMGQEVILRCVPISNHLYFYWYRQILGQKVEFLVSFYNNEISEKSEIFDDQFSVERPDGSNFTLKIRSTKLEDSAMYFCASSDDWLQETQYFGPGTRLLVL.

A word on this clone: Other nucleotide sequences in the sample specify the same CDR3. This chain connects TRBV18 to TRBJ2-5; D is ambiguous. Per germline, CDR1 KGHSH and CDR2 LQKENI. CDR3 size: 11 residues. The V and J ends lost 3 bases and 5 bases respectively, with 4 bases between them. CDR3 in DNA: TGTGCCAGCTCACCGGGTGAGACCCAGTACTTC. Protein: CASSPGETQYF. Full variable domain (rest looked up from reference TRBV18 and TRBJ2-5): NAGVMQNPRHLVRRRGQEARLRCSPMKGHSHVYWYRQLPEEGLKFMVYLQKENIIDESGMPKERFSAEFPKEGPSILRIQQVVRGDSAAYFCASSPGETQYFGPGTRLLVL.